These T cell receptor beta chains were read from a single sample in a study of Graves' ophthalmopathy and Graves' hyperthyroidism. TCRdb analysed the multiplex PCR reads with MiXCR anew, one entry per CDR3 protein. The sample has a few hundred thousand distinct CDR3 sequences; roughly a sixth are singletons. Sequencing was performed on peripheral blood. These receptors were taken from an adult woman with stable Graves' hyperthyroidism. Both conserved end residues are part of each CDR3. A D gene is named only where the DNA matches it firmly. Clone size is given for some rows only: seen once, a few or many times, or a class if the clone is expanded.

abundance	d_gene	j_gene	v_gene	CDR3aa	CDR3nt
many	TRBD2	TRBJ2-5	TRBV28	CASSFVTSGSRETQYF	TGTGCCAGCAGTTTTGTGACTAGCGGGAGTCGAGAGACCCAGTACTTC
many	.	TRBJ1-1	TRBV7-9	CASSSDSRYTEAFF	TGTGCCAGCAGCTCGGACTCAAGGTACACTGAAGCTTTCTTT
many	.	TRBJ2-4	TRBV12-3/TRBV12-4	CASSPGLSPGDIQYF	TGTGCCAGCAGTCCGGGACTCTCCCCCGGGGACATTCAGTACTTC
many	TRBD1	TRBJ2-7	TRBV2	CASTGQGLFEQYF	TGTGCCAGCACCGGACAGGGGCTTTTCGAGCAGTACTTC
few	.	TRBJ2-5	TRBV5-1	CASSLNRAEETQYF	TGCGCCAGCAGCTTAAACAGGGCGGAAGAGACCCAGTACTTC
many	TRBD1	TRBJ2-4	TRBV29-1	CSVADRYQYF	TGCAGCGTTGCGGACAGGTATCAGTACTTC
many	TRBD2	TRBJ2-7	TRBV7-8	CASSLVTSGWDEQYF	TGTGCCAGCAGCTTAGTTACTAGCGGGTGGGACGAGCAGTACTTC
many	TRBD1	TRBJ2-5	TRBV6-2/TRBV6-3	CASAGQAKVKETQYF	TGTGCCAGCGCAGGACAGGCAAAAGTTAAGGAGACCCAGTACTTC
many	TRBD2	TRBJ2-7	TRBV6-5	CASSYSRLAGEVEQYF	TGTGCCAGCAGTTACTCCAGACTAGCGGGAGAGGTCGAGCAGTACTTC
.	.	TRBJ1-5	TRBV4-1	CASSQGGGVGNQPQHF	TGCGCCAGCAGCCAAGGAGGGGGGGTTGGGAATCAGCCCCAGCATTTT
many	.	TRBJ2-5	TRBV28	CASSWRGGTQETQYF	TGTGCCAGCAGTTGGCGAGGAGGAACCCAAGAGACCCAGTACTTC
many	.	TRBJ1-1	TRBV18	CASSPAGHEAFF	TGTGCCAGCTCACCGGCGGGACACGAAGCTTTCTTT
.	TRBD1	TRBJ1-2	TRBV6-2/TRBV6-3	CASSPTGRIYGYTF	TGTGCCAGCAGTCCGACAGGGCGGATCTATGGCTACACCTTC
many	TRBD1	TRBJ2-7	TRBV12-3/TRBV12-4	CASSLFQGAFDEQYF	TGTGCCAGCAGTTTATTTCAGGGGGCCTTTGACGAGCAGTACTTC
.	TRBD2	TRBJ2-5	TRBV5-6	CASSPETSLKETQYF	TGTGCCAGCAGCCCGGAGACTAGCCTGAAAGAGACCCAGTACTTC
many	TRBD1	TRBJ2-4	TRBV3-1	CASSQQTGGDIQYF	TGTGCCAGCAGCCAGCAGACAGGGGGCGACATTCAGTACTTC
.	.	TRBJ1-3	TRBV12-3/TRBV12-4	CASSPDISGNTIYF	TGTGCCAGCAGCCCGGACATATCGGGAAACACCATATATTTT
few	.	TRBJ1-5	TRBV9	CASSIRGPRGGQPQHF	TGTGCCAGCAGCATCCGGGGACCCAGGGGCGGACAGCCCCAGCATTTT
many	.	TRBJ2-5	TRBV5-1	CASSTPRYQETQYF	TGCGCCAGCAGCACCCCCCGGTACCAAGAGACCCAGTACTTC
.	TRBD1	TRBJ2-2	TRBV27	CASSLNGQGYTGELFF	TGTGCCAGCAGTCTCAATGGACAGGGCTACACCGGGGAGCTGTTTTTT